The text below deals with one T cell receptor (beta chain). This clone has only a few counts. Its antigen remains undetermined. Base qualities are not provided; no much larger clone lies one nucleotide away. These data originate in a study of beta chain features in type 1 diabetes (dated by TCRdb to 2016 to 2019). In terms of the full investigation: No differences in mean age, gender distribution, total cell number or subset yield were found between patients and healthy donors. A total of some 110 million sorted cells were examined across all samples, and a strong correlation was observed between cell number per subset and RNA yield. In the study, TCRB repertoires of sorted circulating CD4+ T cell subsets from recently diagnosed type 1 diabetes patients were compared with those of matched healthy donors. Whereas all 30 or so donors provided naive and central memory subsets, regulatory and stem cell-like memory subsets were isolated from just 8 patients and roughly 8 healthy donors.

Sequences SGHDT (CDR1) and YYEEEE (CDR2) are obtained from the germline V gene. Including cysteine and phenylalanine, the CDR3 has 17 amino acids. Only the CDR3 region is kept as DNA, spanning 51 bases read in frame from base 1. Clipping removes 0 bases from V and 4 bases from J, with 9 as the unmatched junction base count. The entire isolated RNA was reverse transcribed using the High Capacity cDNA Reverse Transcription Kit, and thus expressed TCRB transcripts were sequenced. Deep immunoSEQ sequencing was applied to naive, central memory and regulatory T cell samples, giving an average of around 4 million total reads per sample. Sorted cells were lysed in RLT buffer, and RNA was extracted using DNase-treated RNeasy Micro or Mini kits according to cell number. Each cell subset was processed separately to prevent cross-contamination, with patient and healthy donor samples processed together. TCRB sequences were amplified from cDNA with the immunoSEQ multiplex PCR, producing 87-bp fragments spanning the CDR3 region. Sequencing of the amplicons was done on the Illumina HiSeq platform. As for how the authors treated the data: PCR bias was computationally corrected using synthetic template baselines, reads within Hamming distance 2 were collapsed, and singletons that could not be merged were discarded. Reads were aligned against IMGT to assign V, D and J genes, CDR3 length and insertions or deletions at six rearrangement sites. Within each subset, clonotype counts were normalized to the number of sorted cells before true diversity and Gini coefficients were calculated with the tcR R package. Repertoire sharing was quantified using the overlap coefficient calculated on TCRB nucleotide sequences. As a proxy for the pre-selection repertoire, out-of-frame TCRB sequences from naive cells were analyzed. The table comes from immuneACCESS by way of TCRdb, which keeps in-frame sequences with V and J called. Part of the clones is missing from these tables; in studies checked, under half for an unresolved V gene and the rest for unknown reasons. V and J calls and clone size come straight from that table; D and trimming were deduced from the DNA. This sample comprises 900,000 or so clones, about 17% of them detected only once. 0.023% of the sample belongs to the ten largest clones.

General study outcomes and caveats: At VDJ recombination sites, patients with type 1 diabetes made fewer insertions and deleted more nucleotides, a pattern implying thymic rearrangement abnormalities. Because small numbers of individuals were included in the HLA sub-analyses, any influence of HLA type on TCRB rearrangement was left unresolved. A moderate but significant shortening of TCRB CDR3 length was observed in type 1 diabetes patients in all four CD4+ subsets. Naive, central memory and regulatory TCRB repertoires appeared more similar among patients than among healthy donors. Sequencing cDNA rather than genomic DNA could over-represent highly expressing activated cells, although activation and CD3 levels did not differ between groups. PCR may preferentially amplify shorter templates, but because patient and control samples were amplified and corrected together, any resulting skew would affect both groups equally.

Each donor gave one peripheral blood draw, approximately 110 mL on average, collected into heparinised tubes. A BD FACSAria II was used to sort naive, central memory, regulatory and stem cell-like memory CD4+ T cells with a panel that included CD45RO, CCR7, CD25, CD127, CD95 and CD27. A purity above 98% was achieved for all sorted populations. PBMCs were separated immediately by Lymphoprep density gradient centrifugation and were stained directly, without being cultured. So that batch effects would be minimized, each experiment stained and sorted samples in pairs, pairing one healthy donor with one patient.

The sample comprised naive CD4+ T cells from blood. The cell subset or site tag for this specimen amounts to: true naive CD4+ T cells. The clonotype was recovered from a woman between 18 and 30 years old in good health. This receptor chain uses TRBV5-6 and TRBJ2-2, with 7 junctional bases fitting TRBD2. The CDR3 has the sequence CASSLAGAGVATGELFF. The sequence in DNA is TGTGCCAGCAGCTTGGCCGGTGCGGGGGTAGCCACCGGGGAGCTGTTTTTT.